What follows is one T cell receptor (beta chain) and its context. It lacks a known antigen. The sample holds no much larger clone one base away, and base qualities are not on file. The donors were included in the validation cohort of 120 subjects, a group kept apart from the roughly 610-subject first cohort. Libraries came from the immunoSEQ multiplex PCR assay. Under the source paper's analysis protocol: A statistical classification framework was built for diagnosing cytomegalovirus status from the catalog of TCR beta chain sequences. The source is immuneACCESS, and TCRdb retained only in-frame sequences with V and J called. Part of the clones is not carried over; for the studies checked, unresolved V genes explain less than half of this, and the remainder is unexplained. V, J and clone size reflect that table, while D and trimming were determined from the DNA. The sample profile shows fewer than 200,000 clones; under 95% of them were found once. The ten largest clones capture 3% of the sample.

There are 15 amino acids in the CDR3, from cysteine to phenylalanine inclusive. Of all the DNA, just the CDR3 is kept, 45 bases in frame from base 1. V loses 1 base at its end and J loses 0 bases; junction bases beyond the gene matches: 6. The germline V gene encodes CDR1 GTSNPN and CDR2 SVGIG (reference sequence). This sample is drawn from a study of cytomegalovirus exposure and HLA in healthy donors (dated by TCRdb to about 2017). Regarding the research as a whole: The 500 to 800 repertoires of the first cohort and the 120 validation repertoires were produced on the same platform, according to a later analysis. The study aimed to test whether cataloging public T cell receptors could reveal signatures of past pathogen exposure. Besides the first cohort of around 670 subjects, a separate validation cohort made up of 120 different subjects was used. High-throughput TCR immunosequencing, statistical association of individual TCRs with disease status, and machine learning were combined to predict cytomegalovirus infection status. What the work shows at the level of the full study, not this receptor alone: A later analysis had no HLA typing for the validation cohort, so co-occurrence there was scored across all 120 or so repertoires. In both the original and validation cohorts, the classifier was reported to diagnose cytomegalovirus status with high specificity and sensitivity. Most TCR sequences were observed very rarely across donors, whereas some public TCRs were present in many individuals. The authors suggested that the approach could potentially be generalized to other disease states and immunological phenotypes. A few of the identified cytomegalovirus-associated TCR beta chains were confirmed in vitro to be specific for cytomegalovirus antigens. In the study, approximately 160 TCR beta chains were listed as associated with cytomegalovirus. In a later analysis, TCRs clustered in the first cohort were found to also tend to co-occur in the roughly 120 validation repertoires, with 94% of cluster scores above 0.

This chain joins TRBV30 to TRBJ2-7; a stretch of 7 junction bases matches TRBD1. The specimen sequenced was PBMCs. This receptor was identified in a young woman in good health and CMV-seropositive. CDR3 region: CAWSGQGSGSYEQYF. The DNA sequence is TGTGCCTGGAGTGGACAGGGTTCGGGCTCCTACGAGCAGTACTTC.